This T cell receptor (beta chain) was identified during a study of blood T cells in healthy people across ages. Staff drew roughly 10 milliliters of peripheral blood from each donor. Per sample, extraction of total RNA gave at least 5.5 micrograms in every case. A second about 6 to 12 cycle PCR used barcoded and J-beta primers. The template-switch adaptor was a 5' adaptor with 12 random nucleotides. It tagged each cDNA molecule. A minimum of 2.5 million CDR3-containing paired-end reads was obtained for each sample. TCRdb passed the 5' RACE reads through MiXCR, listing each CDR3 protein once. The sample has 700,000 or so distinct CDR3 sequences, approximately 40% seen once. The V end lost 5 bases, the J end lost 8 bases, and 34 bases lay between the germline ends. Germline CDR1 and CDR2: SGHVS and FQNEAQ. CDR3 size: 20 residues. This clonotype was recorded a few times.

The sequenced material came from blood. The chain recombines TRBV7-8 with TRBJ2-1; a possible D gene is TRBD1 (6 bases). The TCR comes from a man aged 80 or over in good health. The CDR3 sequence is CASSPPFGRGGEFKDDEQFF. CDR3 nucleotide sequence: TGTGCCAGCAGCCCTCCCTTCGGCAGGGGTGGGGAATTTAAGGACGATGAGCAGTTCTTC.